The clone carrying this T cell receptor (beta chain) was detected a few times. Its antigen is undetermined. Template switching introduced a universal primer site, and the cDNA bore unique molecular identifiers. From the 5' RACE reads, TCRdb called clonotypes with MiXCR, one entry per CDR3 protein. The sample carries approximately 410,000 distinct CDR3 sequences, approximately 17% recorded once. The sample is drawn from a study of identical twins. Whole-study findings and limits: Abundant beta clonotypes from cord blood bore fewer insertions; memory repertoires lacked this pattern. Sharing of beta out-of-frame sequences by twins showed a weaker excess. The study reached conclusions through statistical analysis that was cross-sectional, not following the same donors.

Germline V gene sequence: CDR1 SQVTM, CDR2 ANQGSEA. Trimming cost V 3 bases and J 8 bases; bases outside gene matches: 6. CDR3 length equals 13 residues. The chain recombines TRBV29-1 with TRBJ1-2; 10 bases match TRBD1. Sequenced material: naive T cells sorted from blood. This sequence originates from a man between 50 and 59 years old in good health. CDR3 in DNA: TGCAGCGTTGAGATGACAGGGGGCGCGGGCTACACCTTC. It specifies CSVEMTGGAGYTF.